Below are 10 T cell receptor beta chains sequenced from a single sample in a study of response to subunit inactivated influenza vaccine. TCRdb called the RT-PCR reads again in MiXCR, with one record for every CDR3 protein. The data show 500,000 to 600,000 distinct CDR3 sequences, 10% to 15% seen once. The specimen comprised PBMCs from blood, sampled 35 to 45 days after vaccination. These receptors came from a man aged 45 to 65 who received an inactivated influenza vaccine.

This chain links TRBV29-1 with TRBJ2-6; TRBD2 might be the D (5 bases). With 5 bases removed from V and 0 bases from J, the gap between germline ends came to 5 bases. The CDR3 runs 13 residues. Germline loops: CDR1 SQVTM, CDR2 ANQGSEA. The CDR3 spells CSVRGSGANVLTF. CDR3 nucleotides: TGCAGCGTTCGGGGCTCTGGGGCCAACGTCCTGACTTTC. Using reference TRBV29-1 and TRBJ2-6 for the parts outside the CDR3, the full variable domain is SAVISQKPSRDICQRGTSLTIQCQVDSQVTMMFWYRQQPGQSLTLIATANQGSEATYESGFVIDKFPISRPNLTFSTLTVSNMSPEDSSIYLCSVRGSGANVLTFGAGSRLTVL.

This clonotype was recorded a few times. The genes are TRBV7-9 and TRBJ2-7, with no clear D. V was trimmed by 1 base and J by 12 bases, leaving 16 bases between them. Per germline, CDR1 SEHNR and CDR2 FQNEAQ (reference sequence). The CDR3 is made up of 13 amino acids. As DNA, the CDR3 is TGTGCCAGCAGCTTAGGGGTAGATGGTAAGCGGTACTTC. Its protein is CASSLGVDGKRYF.

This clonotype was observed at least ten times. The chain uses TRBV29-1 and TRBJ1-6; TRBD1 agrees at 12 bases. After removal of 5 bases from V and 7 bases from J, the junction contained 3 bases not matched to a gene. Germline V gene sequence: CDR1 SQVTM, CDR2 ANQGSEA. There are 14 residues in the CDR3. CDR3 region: CSVRDRGRNSPLHF. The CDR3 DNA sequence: TGCAGCGTTCGGGACAGGGGGCGAAATTCACCCCTCCACTTT.

CDR3 sequence (DNA): TGTGCCAGCGGGAGCGGGGGATACACCGGGGAGCTGTTTTTT. Translating gives CASGSGGYTGELFF. V gene TRBV7-2 combines with J gene TRBJ2-2, with 8 nucleotides matching TRBD2. The CDR3 spans 14 residues. Germline CDR1 SGHTA, CDR2 FQGNSA. V gave up 8 bases and J gave up 3 bases; unmatched junction bases: 5.

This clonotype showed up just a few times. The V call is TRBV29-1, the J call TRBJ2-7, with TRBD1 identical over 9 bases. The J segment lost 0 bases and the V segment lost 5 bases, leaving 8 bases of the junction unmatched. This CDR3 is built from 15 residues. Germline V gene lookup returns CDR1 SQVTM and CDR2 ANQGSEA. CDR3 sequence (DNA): TGCAGCGTTCTAACAGGGGGCCCCCTCTCCTACGAGCAGTACTTC. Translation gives CSVLTGGPLSYEQYF.

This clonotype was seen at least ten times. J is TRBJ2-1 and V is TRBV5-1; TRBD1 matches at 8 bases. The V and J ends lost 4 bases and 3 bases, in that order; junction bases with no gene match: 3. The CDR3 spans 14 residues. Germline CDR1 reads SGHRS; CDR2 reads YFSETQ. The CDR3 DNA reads TGCGCCAGCAGCCGACAGGGGCGCTACAATGAGCAGTTCTTC. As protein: CASSRQGRYNEQFF.

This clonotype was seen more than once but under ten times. The CDR3 sequence: CSARDPRRSEQYF. The CDR3 bases are TGCAGTGCTAGAGATCCTCGCAGGAGCGAGCAGTACTTC. The chain carries TRBV20-1 and TRBJ2-7; D remains unclear. Germline V gene sequence: CDR1 DFQATT, CDR2 SNEGSKA (reference sequence). V lost 0 bases to trimming and J lost 6 bases, with 12 bases between them. CDR3 size: 13 residues.

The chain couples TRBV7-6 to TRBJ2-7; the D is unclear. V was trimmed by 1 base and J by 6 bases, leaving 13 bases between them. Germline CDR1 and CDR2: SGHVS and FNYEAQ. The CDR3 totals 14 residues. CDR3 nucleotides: TGTGCCAGCAGCTTAGAGGGAAATTCACGCGAGCAGTACTTC. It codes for CASSLEGNSREQYF.

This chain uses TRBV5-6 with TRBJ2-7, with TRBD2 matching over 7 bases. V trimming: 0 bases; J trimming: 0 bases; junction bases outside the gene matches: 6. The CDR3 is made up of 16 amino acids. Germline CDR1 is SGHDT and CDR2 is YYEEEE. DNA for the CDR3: TGTGCCAGCAGCTTGGTTCTGCGGGGGAGCTCCTACGAGCAGTACTTC. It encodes CASSLVLRGSSYEQYF.

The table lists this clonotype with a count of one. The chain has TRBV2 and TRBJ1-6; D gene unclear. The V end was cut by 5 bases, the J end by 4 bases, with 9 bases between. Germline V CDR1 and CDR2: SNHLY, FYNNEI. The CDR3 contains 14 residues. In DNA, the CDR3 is TGTGCCAGCAGTTGGCTCGTGTATAATTCACCCCTCCACTTT. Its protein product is CASSWLVYNSPLHF.